The 5 T cell receptor beta chains below come from one sample, sequenced in a study of PD-1 blockade in classical Hodgkin lymphoma (dated by TCRdb to 2018 to 2020). Library preparation employed the immunoSEQ multiplex PCR assay. The table was pulled from immuneACCESS by TCRdb, which kept in-frame rearrangements only. Such tables lose some clones; where checked, under half of the loss comes from unresolved V genes, and the rest has no known cause. For this sample there are 25,000 to 35,000 clones; approximately 70% appear just once. The ten most abundant clones make up around 26% of the sample. Sample time point, as interpreted from the label and publication: cycle 2 day 1 (C2D1) of nivolumab. Relapse after autologous stem cell transplantation had occurred in all trial patients, and cohorts A, B and C were distinguished by prior brentuximab vedotin exposure. This specimen consisted of peripheral blood mononuclear cells (PBMCs), obtained before the second cycle of nivolumab. These receptors originate from a human donor with classical Hodgkin lymphoma.

The rearrangement uses TRBV6-6 and TRBJ2-1; no firm D call. Germline CDR1 reads MNHNY; CDR2 reads SVGAGI (reference sequence). This CDR3 spans 12 amino acids. V lost 2 bases and J 12 bases, leaving 11 bases between the germline ends. The CDR3 DNA follows: TGTGCCAGCAGTTACGCCCTATCTGGGCAGTTCTTC. Translating gives CASSYALSGQFF.

The V call is TRBV5-4, the J call TRBJ1-4, with D hard to call. The CDR3 loop spans 14 amino acids. The V gene's germline CDR1 is SGHNT and CDR2 YYREEE (reference sequence). V was shortened by 0 bases and J by 4 bases, with 7 bases between the two germline ends. CDR3 sequence (DNA): TGTGCCAGCAGCTTGGGGCAGGTTAATGAAAAACTGTTTTTT. Protein product: CASSLGQVNEKLFF.

V and J are TRBV19 and TRBJ1-1; D possibly corresponds to TRBD1 (6 bases). Germline CDR1 and CDR2: LNHDA and SQIVND (reference sequence). The CDR3 has 14 residues. The V end lost 5 bases, the J end lost 5 bases, and 15 bases lay between the germline ends. CDR3 region: CASSQQGGGTEAFF. The DNA for the CDR3 is TGTGCCAGTAGTCAACAGGGAGGGGGAACTGAAGCTTTCTTT.

This clone has just a few counts. This chain links TRBV6-5 with TRBJ2-7, with 12 nucleotides matching TRBD2. The CDR3 sequence is 14 residues long. Germline-derived CDR1 and CDR2 are MNHEY and SVGAGI. V trimming: 6 bases; J trimming: 5 bases; junction bases outside the gene matches: 5. CDR3 in DNA: TGTGCCAGCAGCAGGACTAGCGGGATAAACGAGCAGTACTTC. Amino acids: CASSRTSGINEQYF.

This chain joins TRBV28 and TRBJ1-5; TRBD1 agrees at 8 bases. Germline V gene sequence: CDR1 MDHEN, CDR2 SYDVKM. J was trimmed by 0 bases and V by 4 bases; bases with no gene match: 5. This CDR3 has 16 residues. CDR3 loop: CASSSRTGLSNQPQHF. As DNA, the CDR3 is TGTGCCAGCAGTTCACGGACAGGGCTTAGCAATCAGCCCCAGCATTTT.